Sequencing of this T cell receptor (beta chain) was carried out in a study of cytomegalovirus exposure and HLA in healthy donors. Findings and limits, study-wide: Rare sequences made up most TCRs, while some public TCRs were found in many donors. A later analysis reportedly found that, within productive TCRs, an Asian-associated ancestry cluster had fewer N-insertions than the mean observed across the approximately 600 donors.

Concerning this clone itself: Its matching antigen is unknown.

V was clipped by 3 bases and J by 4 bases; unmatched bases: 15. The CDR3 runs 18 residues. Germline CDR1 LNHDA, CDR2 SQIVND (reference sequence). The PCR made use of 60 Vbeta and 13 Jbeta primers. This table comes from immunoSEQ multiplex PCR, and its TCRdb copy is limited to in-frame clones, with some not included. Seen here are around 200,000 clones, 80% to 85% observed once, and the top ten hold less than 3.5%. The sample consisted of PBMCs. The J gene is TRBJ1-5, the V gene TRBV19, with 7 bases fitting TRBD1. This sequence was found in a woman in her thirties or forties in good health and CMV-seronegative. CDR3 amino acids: CASSIQMTGRRGNQPQHF. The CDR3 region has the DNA TGTGCCAGTAGTATCCAAATGACAGGGAGGCGAGGTAATCAGCCCCAGCATTTT.